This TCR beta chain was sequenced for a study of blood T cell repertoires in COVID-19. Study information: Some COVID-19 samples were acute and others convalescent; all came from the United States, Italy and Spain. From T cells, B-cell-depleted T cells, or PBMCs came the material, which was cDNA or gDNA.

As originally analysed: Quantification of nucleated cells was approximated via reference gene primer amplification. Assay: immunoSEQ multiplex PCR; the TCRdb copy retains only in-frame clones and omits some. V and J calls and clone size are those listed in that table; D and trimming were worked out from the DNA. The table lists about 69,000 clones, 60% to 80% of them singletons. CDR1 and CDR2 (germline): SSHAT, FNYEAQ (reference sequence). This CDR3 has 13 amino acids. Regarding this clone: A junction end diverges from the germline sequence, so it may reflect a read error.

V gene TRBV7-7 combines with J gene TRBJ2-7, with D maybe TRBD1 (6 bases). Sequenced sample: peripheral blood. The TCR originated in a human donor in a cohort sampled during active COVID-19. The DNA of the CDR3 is TGTGCTAGCAGCTTAGGGCAGGGGTGGGAGCAGTACTTC. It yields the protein CASSLGQGWEQYF.